This passage covers 13 T cell receptor beta chains from one sample sequenced in a study of identical twins. Using its own MiXCR run on the 5' RACE reads, TCRdb lists one record per CDR3 protein. This sample has about 790,000 distinct CDR3 sequences, with around a sixth found just once. The same sample was also used in a study of T cells expressing NK-cell markers.

Specimen: PBMCs. The receptors were sampled from a woman younger than 30 in good health.

The V call is TRBV11-1, the J call TRBJ2-3; no firm D call. Looked up from germline, CDR1 is SGHAT and CDR2 is FQDESV (reference sequence). V was clipped by 6 bases and J by 4 bases, with 14 bases between them. This CDR3 has 14 residues. CDR3: CASSSAGGADTQYF. For the CDR3, the DNA is TGTGCCAGCAGTTCTGCTGGTGGCGCAGATACGCAGTATTTT.

The CDR3 reads CATQDKTSYNSPLHF. CDR3 in DNA: TGTGCCACCCAAGACAAGACCTCCTATAATTCACCCCTCCACTTT. The chain employs TRBV5-8 and TRBJ1-6; D not certain. The CDR3 totals 15 residues. With 9 bases removed from V and 0 bases from J, the gap between germline ends came to 13 bases. Germline CDR1 is SGHTS and CDR2 is YDEGEE. The whole variable domain, remainder taken from reference TRBV5-8 and TRBJ1-6, is EAGVTQSPTHLIKTRGQQATLRCSPISGHTSVYWYQQALGLGLQFLLWYDEGEERNRGNFPPRFSGRQFPNYSSELNVNALELEDSALYLCATQDKTSYNSPLHFGNGTRLTVT.

V is TRBV11-3 and J is TRBJ2-5; D may match TRBD1 or TRBD2 (6 bases each). The CDR3 covers 15 residues. Germline CDR1 SGHNT, CDR2 YENEEA. Trimming cost V 5 bases and J 5 bases, with 18 bases left between them. CDR3 loop: CASSRTGGFVETQYF. The CDR3 DNA reads as TGTGCCAGCAGCCGGACCGGGGGCTTCGTCGAGACCCAGTACTTC.

This clonotype was detected a few times. The gene calls are TRBV20-1 and TRBJ2-7; D remains ambiguous. The CDR3 runs 13 residues. V was clipped by 1 base and J by 1 base, with 8 bases between them. CDR1 is DFQATT and CDR2 is SNEGSKA in the germline V gene (reference sequence). The CDR3: CSARGESSYEQYF. CDR3 DNA: TGCAGTGCTAGAGGGGAATCGTCCTACGAGCAGTACTTC.

The rearrangement uses TRBV7-2 and TRBJ2-1; no clear D. Germline CDR1 reads SGHTA; CDR2 reads FQGNSA. Trimming took 5 bases from V and 5 from J, leaving 10 bases between them. The CDR3 is 13 amino acids. The CDR3 bases are TGTGCCAGCAGCCCAGAGCTTCACAATGAGCAGTTCTTC. Residues: CASSPELHNEQFF.

In its sample, this clonotype was seen many times. The chain recombines TRBV12-3 or TRBV12-4 with TRBJ1-3; 7 bases map to TRBD1. The CDR3 sequence is 16 residues long. After removal of 6 bases from V and 0 bases from J, the junction contained 8 bases not matched to a gene. The CDR3 loop reads CASRLTGTSSGNTIYF. The CDR3 DNA sequence: TGTGCCAGCAGATTGACAGGGACCTCCTCTGGAAACACCATATATTTT.

The sample holds a few counts of this clonotype. CDR3 bases: TGTGCCAGCAGTTATTCACTAGCGGCTACCTACAATGAGCAGTTCTTC. This encodes CASSYSLAATYNEQFF. The genes are TRBV6-5 and TRBJ2-1; 8 nucleotides match TRBD2. Per germline, CDR1 MNHEY and CDR2 SVGAGI. The CDR3 covers 16 residues. The V and J ends lost 3 bases and 2 bases, in that order; junction bases with no gene match: 6.

The CDR3 DNA follows: TGCAGTGCTCTCGGGGGCGGGAGGGGATACAATGAGCAGTTCTTC. Encoded protein: CSALGGGRGYNEQFF. The rearrangement uses TRBV20-1 and TRBJ2-1, with 9 bases lining up with TRBD2. The germline gives CDR1 DFQATT, CDR2 SNEGSKA (reference sequence). The CDR3 sequence is 15 residues long. J gave up 4 bases and V 5 bases, and 9 bases lay outside the gene matches.

This clonotype was observed at least ten times. V usage is TRBV7-2 and J usage is TRBJ2-5; D is uncertain. The germline CDR1 and CDR2 sequences are SGHTA and FQGNSA. The ends were cut back, 7 bases at V and 2 bases at J, with 17 bases in the middle. There are 15 residues in the CDR3. The CDR3 nucleotides are TGTGCCAGCAATCCCCAGTGGGGTCTACAAGAGACCCAGTACTTC. Its protein is CASNPQWGLQETQYF.

This clonotype was detected many times. The chain links TRBV15 to TRBJ1-2, with TRBD1 as a possible D gene (5 bases). V shed 5 bases and J shed 8 bases, with 15 bases lying between them. This CDR3 is built from 13 residues. The germline V gene encodes CDR1 LNHNV and CDR2 YYDKDF (reference sequence). CDR3 sequence reads: CATSQDSSYGYTF. The CDR3 nucleotides are TGTGCCACCAGCCAAGACAGTTCGTACGGCTACACCTTC.

This clonotype appeared many times. The CDR3 here is CASSFFSGNTGELFF. The CDR3 region has the DNA TGTGCCAGCAGTTTCTTCTCAGGGAACACCGGGGAGCTGTTTTTT. V is TRBV12-3 or TRBV12-4 and J is TRBJ2-2; no clear D. The V gene lost 3 bases and the J gene lost 1 base, with 9 bases spanning the gap. The CDR3 loop spans 15 amino acids.

The CDR3, as DNA: TGTGCCAGCAGCTTTTTCGGGACCGCAGGGTTCGGGGAAACGACTGAAGCTTTCTTT. This codes for CASSFFGTAGFGETTEAFF. This sequence joins TRBV11-1 and TRBJ1-1; D is perhaps TRBD1 (5 bases). The CDR3 is 19 residues long. Germline CDR1 SGHAT, CDR2 FQDESV (reference sequence). With 3 bases removed from V and 5 bases from J, the gap between germline ends came to 28 bases.

This sequence joins TRBV4-2 and TRBJ2-7; 11 bases align to TRBD1. The CDR3 covers 15 residues. Germline V gene sequence: CDR1 LGHNA, CDR2 YNFKEQ. Losses at the gene ends were 1 base for V and 6 bases for J; bases not matched to a gene: 5. The CDR3: CASSQVGGQGGEQYF. Here the CDR3 DNA reads TGTGCCAGCAGCCAAGTCGGGGGACAGGGGGGCGAGCAGTACTTC.